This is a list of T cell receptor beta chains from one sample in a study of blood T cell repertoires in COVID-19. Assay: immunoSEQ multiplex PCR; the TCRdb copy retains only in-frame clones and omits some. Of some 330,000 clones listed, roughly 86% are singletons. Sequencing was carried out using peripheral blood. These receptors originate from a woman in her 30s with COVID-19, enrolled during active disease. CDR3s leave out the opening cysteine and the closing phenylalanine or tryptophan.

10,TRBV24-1,ATSDPRGELF
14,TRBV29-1,SVEVSSGEMGGELF
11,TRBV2,ASTAGMNTEAF
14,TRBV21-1,ASSLKDRGLRTEAF
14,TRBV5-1,ASSRTSGKYTDTQY
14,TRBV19,ASSISPGQPSRGYT
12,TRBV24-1,ATSADRGLDGYT
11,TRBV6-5,ASTVLEADTQY
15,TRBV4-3,ASSQDRRDSYNSPLH
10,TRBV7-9,ASGGQGDTIY
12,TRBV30,AWSPSISGNTIY
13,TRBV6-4,ASSEATGGNSPLH
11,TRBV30,AWSVAGNQPQH
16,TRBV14,ASSASVLLTFTGNTIY
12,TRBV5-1,ASNRDRDQYEQY
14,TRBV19,ASSKIYLGQNTEAF
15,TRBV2,ASSEVWEQQSGDTQY
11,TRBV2,ASNTGGIYGYT
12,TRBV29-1,SVDFQGLGERAF
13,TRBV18,ASSPWTSETYEQY
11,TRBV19,ASTRTGSHEQF
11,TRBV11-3,ASSLSGQDGYT
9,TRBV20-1,SAQGEETQY
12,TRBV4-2,ASSLEGANEKLF
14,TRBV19,ASSPREQGANQPQH
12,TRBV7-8,ASSPRGALDTQY
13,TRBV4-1,ASSQEVWRNEKLF
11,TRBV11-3,ASSLDGTAEAF
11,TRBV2,ASGARGTGELF
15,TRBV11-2,ASSTDGTSGINNEQF
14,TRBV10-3,AISDFDRVYTGELF
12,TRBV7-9,ASSSAGASSPLH
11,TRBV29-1,SVGTGMNTEAF
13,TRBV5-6,ASSLELGSYTEAF
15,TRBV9,ASSVRRPGQGPYEQY
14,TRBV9,ASSVGGIAGGDTQY
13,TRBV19,ASSIRGPDTDTQY
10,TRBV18,ASSRDREGYT
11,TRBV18,ASSPVTGFEAF
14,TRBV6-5,ASSYSRSSHNSPLH
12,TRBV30,AWSDNHSGNTIY
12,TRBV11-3,ASSRPGTGYEQY
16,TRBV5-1,ASSWRTSGGAGTDTQY
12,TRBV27,ASSLTGEGNEQF
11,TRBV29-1,SVGGGATGELF
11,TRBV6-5,ASSPGGQYGYT
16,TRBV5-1,ASSLDLGASQGDYGYT
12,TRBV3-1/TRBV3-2,ASSLGLPTDTQY
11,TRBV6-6,ASSSGAGNTIY
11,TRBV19,ASREGYNQPQH
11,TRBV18,ASSPQNRGGYT
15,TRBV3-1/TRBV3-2,ASSQLHGQINYNEQF
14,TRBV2,ASSEMALGAYQPQH
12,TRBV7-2,ASSLVEADTEAF